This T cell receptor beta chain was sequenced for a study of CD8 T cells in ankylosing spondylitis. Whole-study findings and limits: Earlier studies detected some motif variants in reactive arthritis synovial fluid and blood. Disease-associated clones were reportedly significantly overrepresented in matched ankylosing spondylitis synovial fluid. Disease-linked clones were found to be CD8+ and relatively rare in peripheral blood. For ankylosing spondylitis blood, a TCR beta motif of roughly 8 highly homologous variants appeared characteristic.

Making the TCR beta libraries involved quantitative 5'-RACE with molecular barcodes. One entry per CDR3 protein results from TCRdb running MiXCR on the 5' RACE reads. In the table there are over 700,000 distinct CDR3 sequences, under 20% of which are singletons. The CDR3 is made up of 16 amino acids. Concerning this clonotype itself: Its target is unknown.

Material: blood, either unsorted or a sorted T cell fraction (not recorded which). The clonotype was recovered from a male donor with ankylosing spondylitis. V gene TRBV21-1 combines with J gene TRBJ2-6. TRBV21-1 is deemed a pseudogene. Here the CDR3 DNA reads TGTGCCAGCAGCAAAGAAGGAGCAGCTGGGGCCAACGTCCTGACTTTC. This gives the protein CASSKEGAAGANVLTF.